This T cell receptor (beta chain) was sequenced in a study of human thymus T cells. Sequencing used immunoSEQ multiplex PCR; TCRdb keeps in-frame clones, though not all of them. The repertoire includes about 44,000 clones, 94% of them detected once, and roughly 0.13% sits in the top ten. The receptor was derived from a boy less than two years old with a congenital heart defect but otherwise immunologically healthy. Sequencing used blood.

DNA of the CDR3: TGTGCCAGCAGTTTATCGGGGGCGCGGGATCAGCCCCAGCATTTT. Protein sequence: CASSLSGARDQPQHF. The gene calls are TRBV28 and TRBJ1-5; a weak D match, TRBD1 (6 bases). CDR1 is MDHEN and CDR2 is SYDVKM in the germline V gene. Trimming took off 1 base at V and 5 bases at J, with 12 bases between the two ends. CDR3 length: 15 residues.